This section outlines one T cell receptor beta chain sequence together with its context. V gave up 6 bases and J gave up 7 bases, with 21 bases separating them. This CDR3 contains 15 residues. CDR1 and CDR2 from the germline V gene are LNHDA and SQIVND (reference sequence). PCR used 60 Vbeta primers and 13 Jbeta primers. Original processing methods: The authors later counted 70 million to 85 million unique TCR beta chains, some 10 million of them shared. Profiling relied on immunoSEQ multiplex PCR, and the TCRdb table lists in-frame clones only, not all of them. V, J and clone size derive from that table, while D and trimming were established from the DNA sequence. This sample has 150,000 to 200,000 clones, with roughly 68% found just once. This sample stems from a study of cytomegalovirus exposure and HLA in healthy donors. Study summary: Membership in the Caucasian-associated ancestry cluster was found for 81% of almost 400 genotyped donors.

The clonotype was recovered from a man aged 30 to 45 in good health and CMV-seropositive. V gene TRBV19 combines with J gene TRBJ2-5, with a possible D match to TRBD2 (6 bases). Sequencing input: PBMCs. The CDR3 DNA sequence: TGTGCCAGTAGGGCAGGGACTCGATTACTTTGGACCCAGTACTTC. It translates to CASRAGTRLLWTQYF.